This TCR beta chain came from a study of long-term antiretroviral therapy in people with HIV. As for the study in general: First collections came about a decade before the 2015 immediate-ART recommendation. Study findings and constraints: Drawn between about 2004 and 2017, the blood was possibly obtained under older ART regimens. It was observed that HIV repertoires exhibited narrower CDR3 length ranges than controls.

Trimming removed 3 bases at V and 4 bases at J, with 10 bases between. Germline V gives CDR1 SGHTS, CDR2 YDEGEE. There are 13 residues in the CDR3. The run of the v3.0 immunoSEQ assay was at survey level. Each sample had sequencing targeting roughly 40,000-55,000 T-cell genomes. Clones were read by immunoSEQ multiplex PCR, and TCRdb kept only the in-frame ones, dropping some. Of about 40,000 clones listed, 85% to 90% are singletons. On this clone: As yet, its antigen is unknown.

The material sequenced was unsorted PBMCs, taken 1.2 years after starting antiretroviral therapy. The chain joins TRBV5-8 to TRBJ2-5; D is uncertain. The sequence was obtained from a woman aged 45 to 65 with HIV. CDR3 nucleotides: TGTGCCAGCAGCTCGCCCTTTCGAGAGACCCAGTACTTC. As protein: CASSSPFRETQYF.